These T cell receptor beta chains were read from a single sample in a study of blood T cell repertoires in COVID-19. Measured with immunoSEQ multiplex PCR; TCRdb has only the in-frame clones, and not every one. The table has around 210,000 clones, about 78% seen once. The sample comprised peripheral blood. These receptors were taken from a woman aged 70-85 years with acute or convalescent COVID-19. Both conserved end residues are part of each CDR3. D genes are given only for firm matches. Clone size is not always given. Where it is, it says once, few, many or a class for expanded clones.

J | V | D | size | CDR3 | DNA
TRBJ1-2 | TRBV2 | - | - | CASSEEQGGGYTF | TGTGCCAGCAGTGAAGAGCAGGGAGGGGGCTACACCTTC
TRBJ2-1 | TRBV18 | TRBD1 | - | CASLGGTGDNEQFF | TGTGCCAGCCTAGGGGGGACAGGGGACAATGAGCAGTTCTTC
TRBJ2-5 | TRBV25-1 | TRBD1 | - | CASSDVHGQGSATQYF | TGTGCCAGCAGTGATGTTCATGGACAGGGGTCTGCGACCCAGTACTTC
TRBJ2-7 | TRBV3-1/TRBV3-2 | - | - | CASSPVSGEQYF | TGTGCCAGCAGCCCGGTCAGCGGGGAGCAGTACTTC
TRBJ2-7 | TRBV6-4 | TRBD1 | - | CASSDSRDRGYEQYF | TGTGCCAGCAGTGACTCCCGGGACAGGGGGTACGAGCAGTACTTC
TRBJ1-4 | TRBV5-4 | TRBD1 | - | CASSAGTGRFEKLFF | TGTGCCAGCAGCGCGGGGACAGGGAGGTTTGAAAAACTGTTTTTT
TRBJ1-2 | TRBV24-1 | - | - | CATSDPDSQLGGYTF | TGTGCCACCAGTGATCCGGACAGCCAACTCGGGGGCTACACCTTC
TRBJ2-3 | TRBV28 | - | - | CASSLGSTEADTQYF | TGTGCCAGCAGTTTAGGCTCGACAGAAGCAGATACGCAGTATTTT
TRBJ1-1 | TRBV6-5 | TRBD1 | - | CASSLLRDRAPEAFF | TGTGCCAGCAGTCTCCTCCGGGACAGGGCTCCTGAAGCTTTCTTT
TRBJ2-5 | TRBV2 | TRBD2 | - | CASSPSPGLAFQETQYF | TGTGCCAGCAGTCCATCTCCGGGACTAGCGTTCCAAGAGACCCAGTACTTC
TRBJ2-7 | TRBV30 | TRBD2 | - | CACSQGLAVGEQYF | TGTGCCTGCTCCCAGGGACTAGCGGTGGGTGAGCAGTACTTC
TRBJ2-3 | TRBV7-2 | TRBD2 | - | CASSMSGTTDTQYF | TGTGCCAGCAGCATGAGCGGGACCACAGATACGCAGTATTTT
TRBJ2-1 | TRBV9 | TRBD2 | few | CASSKLAGLNEQFF | TGTGCCAGCAGCAAACTAGCGGGACTCAATGAGCAGTTCTTC